Listed below are T cell receptor beta chains from one sample, sequenced in a study of blood T cell repertoires in COVID-19. Clones were sequenced by immunoSEQ multiplex PCR, and TCRdb holds only the in-frame ones, with some missing. The table lists roughly 79,000 clones, around 80% of them singletons. The sequencing input was peripheral blood. Receptor source: a man between 60 and 70 years old with active or convalescent COVID-19. Both conserved end residues are part of each CDR3. D genes are given only for firm matches. Only some rows state a clone size, as once, few, many or a class for expanded clones.

size: .; D: .; V: TRBV18; J: TRBJ2-3; DNA: TGTGCCAGCTCACCAACCCCCGGGAGCACAGATACGCAGTATTTT; CDR3: CASSPTPGSTDTQYF
size: .; D: .; V: TRBV3-1/TRBV3-2; J: TRBJ1-1; DNA: TGTGCCAGCAGCCAAGGATGGGCCATGAACACTGAAGCTTTCTTT; CDR3: CASSQGWAMNTEAFF
size: .; D: .; V: TRBV4-3; J: TRBJ2-2; DNA: TGCGCCAGCAGCCAAGGGGCAGGGAACACCGGGGAGCTGTTTTTT; CDR3: CASSQGAGNTGELFF
size: .; D: .; V: TRBV29-1; J: TRBJ2-2; DNA: TGCAGCGTTGGGGGGGGAACAGGGTTTACCGGGGAGCTGTTTTTT; CDR3: CSVGGGTGFTGELFF
size: many; D: .; V: TRBV5-1; J: TRBJ1-1; DNA: TGCGCCAGCAGCCGACAGTCTCCCATCTCCTTGAACACTGAAGCTTTCTTT; CDR3: CASSRQSPISLNTEAFF
size: .; D: TRBD1; V: TRBV19; J: TRBJ2-7; DNA: TGTGCCAGTAGTGGGACAGGGGGGTCCTACGAGCAGTACTTC; CDR3: CASSGTGGSYEQYF
size: .; D: .; V: TRBV5-6; J: TRBJ1-4; DNA: TGTGCCAGCAGGTCTCAGGGTTTAGATGAAAAACTGTTTTTT; CDR3: CASRSQGLDEKLFF
size: .; D: .; V: TRBV7-2; J: TRBJ2-7; DNA: TGTGCCAGCAGCCCTAAGAGACAGACCTACGAGCAGTACTTC; CDR3: CASSPKRQTYEQYF
size: .; D: TRBD2; V: TRBV9; J: TRBJ2-7; DNA: TGTGCCAGCAGCGTAAGGGCGGGGGGGAAAACCTACGAGCAGTACTTC; CDR3: CASSVRAGGKTYEQYF
size: .; D: TRBD2; V: TRBV9; J: TRBJ2-1; DNA: TGTGCCAGCAGCGTAGTGTCTAGCGGGGGATACATCGGGAATGAGCAGTTCTTC; CDR3: CASSVVSSGGYIGNEQFF
size: once; D: TRBD2; V: TRBV19; J: TRBJ2-1; DNA: TGTGCCAGTAGTATTGGGACTAGCGGGTCCAATGAGCAGTTCTTC; CDR3: CASSIGTSGSNEQFF
size: once; D: TRBD1; V: TRBV12-5; J: TRBJ2-4; DNA: TGTGCTAGTGGTTTGTACCAGGGGGCTGGGGCCAAAAACATTCAGTACTTC; CDR3: CASGLYQGAGAKNIQYF
size: .; D: TRBD1; V: TRBV28; J: TRBJ1-1; DNA: TGTGCCAGCAGTATAAAGACAGGGGGATTTTGGAAGGGGAACACTGAAGCTTTCTTT; CDR3: CASSIKTGGFWKGNTEAFF
size: .; D: .; V: TRBV15; J: TRBJ1-1; DNA: TGTGCCACCAGCAGAGATTACCGAGGGCTTGAAGCTTTCTTT; CDR3: CATSRDYRGLEAFF
size: .; D: TRBD1; V: TRBV6-7; J: TRBJ2-7; DNA: TGTGCCACCTGGGACAGAGTCTACGAGCAGTACTTC; CDR3: CATWDRVYEQYF
size: few; D: .; V: TRBV9; J: TRBJ1-1; DNA: TGTGCCAGCAGGGTCCATACAGGGACGAACACTGAAGCTTTCTTT; CDR3: CASRVHTGTNTEAFF
size: .; D: TRBD1; V: TRBV27; J: TRBJ2-7; DNA: TGTGCCAGCAGTAGTTTGGGACAGGGGATGAGTGAGCAGTACTTC; CDR3: CASSSLGQGMSEQYF
size: .; D: .; V: TRBV3-1/TRBV3-2; J: TRBJ1-5; DNA: TGTGCCAGCAGCCAAGATACGGGGGGCCGCAATCAGCCCCAGCATTTT; CDR3: CASSQDTGGRNQPQHF
size: few; D: .; V: TRBV27; J: TRBJ1-2; DNA: TGTGCCAGCAGTTTATCGTGGGGGTCACAGGGTGATGGCTACACCTTC; CDR3: CASSLSWGSQGDGYTF
size: .; D: .; V: TRBV6-5; J: TRBJ1-3; DNA: TGTGCCAGCAGTTTAGGGGTTGGAAACACCATATATTTT; CDR3: CASSLGVGNTIYF
size: .; D: TRBD1; V: TRBV6-5; J: TRBJ1-2; DNA: TGTGCCAGCAGTTTCGGGACAGGGGGCTTCTATGGCTACACCTTC; CDR3: CASSFGTGGFYGYTF
size: .; D: .; V: TRBV20-1; J: TRBJ2-7; DNA: TGCAGTGCTAGTGAGACCCCCCGACGGAGCTCCTACGAGCAGTACTTC; CDR3: CSASETPRRSSYEQYF
size: .; D: TRBD2; V: TRBV9; J: TRBJ2-2; DNA: TGTGCCAGCAGCGTAGCGGCTAGCGGGGGAGACACCGGGGAGCTGTTTTTT; CDR3: CASSVAASGGDTGELFF
size: once; D: .; V: TRBV7-2; J: TRBJ2-7; DNA: TGTGCCAGCAGCCCAACCACTGGTTACTACGAGCAGTACTTC; CDR3: CASSPTTGYYEQYF
size: .; D: .; V: TRBV5-6; J: TRBJ2-3; DNA: TGTGCCAGTGACAAGGGCGGGACCACAGATACGCAGTATTTT; CDR3: CASDKGGTTDTQYF
size: .; D: .; V: TRBV6-2/TRBV6-3; J: TRBJ1-2; DNA: TGTGCCAGCAGTTACCGTCCGACTTCCTACACCTTC; CDR3: CASSYRPTSYTF
size: .; D: .; V: TRBV6-5; J: TRBJ1-6; DNA: TGTGCCAGCAGGACAGAAATGAATTCACCCCTCCACTTT; CDR3: CASRTEMNSPLHF
size: .; D: TRBD2; V: TRBV4-3; J: TRBJ2-5; DNA: TGCGCCAGCAGCCAAGAAGGGACGGGGGGAGGCGGGACCCAGTACTTC; CDR3: CASSQEGTGGGGTQYF
size: .; D: .; V: TRBV7-2; J: TRBJ2-1; DNA: TGTGCCAGCAGCTTTCAGGGGGGCCCGGGAAATGAGCAGTTCTTC; CDR3: CASSFQGGPGNEQFF
size: .; D: TRBD1; V: TRBV7-2; J: TRBJ1-1; DNA: TGTGCCAGCAGCCCAGCCGGGGCAGGGGGCACTGAAGCTTTCTTT; CDR3: CASSPAGAGGTEAFF
size: .; D: .; V: TRBV7-9; J: TRBJ2-7; DNA: TGTGCCAGCAGCTTAGTAAGGGGGAGAGAGGGATTCTCCTGGGAGCAGTACTTC; CDR3: CASSLVRGREGFSWEQYF
size: .; D: .; V: TRBV24-1; J: TRBJ2-7; DNA: TGTGCCACCAGTGACTGGAGACGGTACGAGCAGTACTTC; CDR3: CATSDWRRYEQYF
size: .; D: .; V: TRBV5-1; J: TRBJ1-1; DNA: TGCGCCAGCAGCTTGGTGCCAGGGGCGAACACTGAAGCTTTCTTT; CDR3: CASSLVPGANTEAFF
size: .; D: TRBD1; V: TRBV5-8; J: TRBJ1-2; DNA: TGTGCCAGCAGCTTGGCCAGGGGGCAGCAAGCGGGCTACACCTTC; CDR3: CASSLARGQQAGYTF
size: once; D: .; V: TRBV5-8; J: TRBJ1-2; DNA: TGTGCCAGCAGCTTTGTTGGACAGACCTCCTATGGCTACACCTTC; CDR3: CASSFVGQTSYGYTF
size: .; D: TRBD2; V: TRBV4-2; J: TRBJ2-1; DNA: TGTGCCAGCAGCCAAGCGACTAGCGGGGGGACGAGCTCCTACAATGAGCAGTTCTTC; CDR3: CASSQATSGGTSSYNEQFF
size: .; D: .; V: TRBV11-2; J: TRBJ1-5; DNA: TGTGCCAGCAGCTTAGCACTTTCCAATCAGCCCCAGCATTTT; CDR3: CASSLALSNQPQHF
size: once; D: TRBD2; V: TRBV3-1/TRBV3-2; J: TRBJ2-5; DNA: TGTGCCAGCAGCCAGCCCCTAGCGGGAAATCGAGGGACCCAGTACTTC; CDR3: CASSQPLAGNRGTQYF
size: .; D: TRBD1; V: TRBV11-3; J: TRBJ1-1; DNA: TGTGCCAGCAACAACCACCAAGACAGGGAACAATGCACTGAAGCTTTCTTT; CDR3: CASNNHQDREQCTEAFF
size: .; D: .; V: TRBV7-2; J: TRBJ2-7; DNA: TGTGCCAGCAGCTCAGGGGCGGCCTACGAGCAGTACTTC; CDR3: CASSSGAAYEQYF
size: .; D: TRBD1; V: TRBV5-4; J: TRBJ2-7; DNA: TGTGCCAGCAGCCGGACAGGGGGCAACCCCCTCTACGAGCAGTACTTC; CDR3: CASSRTGGNPLYEQYF
size: .; D: TRBD2; V: TRBV2; J: TRBJ2-5; DNA: TGTGCCAGCAGCCAGGGACTAGCGGTACTAGCCCAGTACTTC; CDR3: CASSQGLAVLAQYF
size: .; D: .; V: TRBV9; J: TRBJ1-3; DNA: TGTGCCAGCAGTCTAGGGGTCGCGGGAAACACCATATATTTT; CDR3: CASSLGVAGNTIYF
size: .; D: TRBD1; V: TRBV6-2/TRBV6-3; J: TRBJ1-2; DNA: TGTGCCAGCAGATACCAGAGACAGGGAGATGGCTACACCTTC; CDR3: CASRYQRQGDGYTF
size: .; D: TRBD2; V: TRBV2; J: TRBJ2-7; DNA: TGTGCCAGCACCCAGCGGGGCCCCCCTGGCGAGCAGTACTTC; CDR3: CASTQRGPPGEQYF
size: .; D: TRBD1; V: TRBV6-5; J: TRBJ1-5; DNA: TGTGCCAGCAGCCGGACAGGGACAGGGAGCCAGCCCCAGCATTTT; CDR3: CASSRTGTGSQPQHF
size: .; D: TRBD1; V: TRBV3-1/TRBV3-2; J: TRBJ1-2; DNA: TGTGCCAGCAGCCAGGCTGACAGGGAAAGACTGGATGGCTACACCTTC; CDR3: CASSQADRERLDGYTF
size: .; D: .; V: TRBV4-1; J: TRBJ2-7; DNA: TGCGCCAGCAGCCAAGATAGACGGGGGAGTTCCTACGAGCAGTACTTC; CDR3: CASSQDRRGSSYEQYF
size: .; D: .; V: TRBV5-1; J: TRBJ1-1; DNA: TGCGCCAGCAGCTTGCCCGCAGGCTCGAACACTGAAGCTTTCTTT; CDR3: CASSLPAGSNTEAFF
size: .; D: .; V: TRBV5-1; J: TRBJ2-3; DNA: TGCGCCAGCAGCTTGGGGGCAGGGAGGGATACGCAGTATTTT; CDR3: CASSLGAGRDTQYF
size: .; D: .; V: TRBV18; J: TRBJ2-7; DNA: TGTGCCAGCTCACCTAACAGGGAAGGCGAGCAGTACTTC; CDR3: CASSPNREGEQYF
size: .; D: TRBD1; V: TRBV4-1; J: TRBJ1-1; DNA: TGCGCCAGCAGCCAAGGACAGGGGATGAACACTGAAGCTTTCTTT; CDR3: CASSQGQGMNTEAFF
size: .; D: .; V: TRBV5-1; J: TRBJ2-5; DNA: TGCGCCAGCAGCTTGTCACAAGAGACCCAGTACTTC; CDR3: CASSLSQETQYF
size: once; D: .; V: TRBV2; J: TRBJ1-5; DNA: TGTGCCAGCACGGTAGCGAATCAGCCCCAGCATTTT; CDR3: CASTVANQPQHF